This T cell receptor beta chain was identified during a study of technical replicates of blood from a few donors (TCRdb year 2017). This clone was observed once. This receptor's antigen is unknown. Base qualities are missing; no much larger clone stands one base away. The CDR3 measures 14 amino acids from cysteine to phenylalanine. Only the CDR3 DNA is retained, 42 bases long and in frame from the first base. Deletion took 5 bases off V and 0 bases off J, with a span of 7 bases between the germline ends. CDR1 and CDR2 (LNHDA, SQIVND) derive from the germline V gene (reference sequence). The library was produced with the immunoSEQ multiplex PCR assay. TCRdb limited this immuneACCESS table to in-frame rearrangements with V and J called. A share of clones is missing; checked studies link under half to unresolved V genes, and the rest is unexplained. A total of about 97,000 clones appear in this sample, approximately 94% of them only once. Of the sample, 0.3% to 0.35% is held by the ten largest clones.

Sequencing was carried out using T cells isolated from PBMCs. This chain joins TRBV19 to TRBJ1-4; the D gene cannot be resolved reliably. This TCR was sampled from a human donor in good health. At the DNA level, the sequence is TGTGCCAGTAGTTTTATAGCAACTAATGAAAAACTGTTTTTT. Translated, it gives CASSFIATNEKLFF.